This T cell receptor beta chain appears in the sequencing data of a study of monozygotic twins with inflammatory bowel disease. Study observations and caveats: Varying immunosuppressive regimens may have increased patient repertoire variability.

In the case of this clonotype: Its antigen is not known.

Skipping T cell sorting, the study isolated total RNA directly from whole blood. CDR3 length: 16 amino acids. Germline V gene data show CDR1 as SGHRS and CDR2 as YFSETQ. Via template switching, UMIs carrying a 6-nucleotide sample barcode were introduced. cDNA for TCRalpha and TCRbeta was amplified by nested PCRs of roughly 15 then about 10 cycles. Using the 5' RACE reads, TCRdb records one entry per CDR3 protein without DNA. The sample spans 160,000 or so distinct CDR3 sequences; the ten largest clones claim 2.4%. Specimen: blood. This TCR came from a human donor with ulcerative colitis or Crohn's disease, or a healthy co-twin of an affected twin (not recorded which). The rearrangement uses TRBV5-1 and TRBJ2-5; the D call from TCRdb, TRBD1, cannot be confirmed without DNA. This CDR3 is CASSLVAGGEQETQYF.